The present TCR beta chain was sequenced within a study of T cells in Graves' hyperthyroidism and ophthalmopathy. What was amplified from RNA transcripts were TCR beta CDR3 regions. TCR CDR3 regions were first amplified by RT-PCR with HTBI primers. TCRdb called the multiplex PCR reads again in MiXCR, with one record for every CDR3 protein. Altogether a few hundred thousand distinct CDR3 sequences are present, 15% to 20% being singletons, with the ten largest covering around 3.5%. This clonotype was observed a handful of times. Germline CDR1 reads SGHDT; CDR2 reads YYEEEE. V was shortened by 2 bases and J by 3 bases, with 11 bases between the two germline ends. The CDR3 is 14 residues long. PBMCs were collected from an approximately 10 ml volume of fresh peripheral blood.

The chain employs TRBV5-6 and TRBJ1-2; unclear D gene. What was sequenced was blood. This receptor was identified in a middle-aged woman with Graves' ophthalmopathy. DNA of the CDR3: TGTGCCAGCAGCTTCGGTGAGACCGACTATGGCTACACCTTC. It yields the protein CASSFGETDYGYTF.